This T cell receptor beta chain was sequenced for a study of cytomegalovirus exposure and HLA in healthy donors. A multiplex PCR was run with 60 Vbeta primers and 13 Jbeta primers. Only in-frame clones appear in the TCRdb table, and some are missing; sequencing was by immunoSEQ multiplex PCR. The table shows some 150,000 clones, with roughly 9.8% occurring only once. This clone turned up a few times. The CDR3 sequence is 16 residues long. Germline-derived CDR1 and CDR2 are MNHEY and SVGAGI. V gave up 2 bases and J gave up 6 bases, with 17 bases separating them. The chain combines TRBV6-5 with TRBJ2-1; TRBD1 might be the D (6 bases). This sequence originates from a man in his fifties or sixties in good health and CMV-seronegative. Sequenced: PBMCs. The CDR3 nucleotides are TGTGCCAGCAGTTACAGCCGGGACACAGGTAGCAATGAGCAGTTCTTC. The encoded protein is CASSYSRDTGSNEQFF.